These 12 T cell receptor beta chains share one sample of origin, sequenced in a study of molecular identifiers for immune sequencing clone quantification. Each CDR3 protein gets one entry after TCRdb re-called the PCR reads with MiXCR. Among 6,000 or so distinct CDR3 sequences listed, approximately 15% were seen once. Sequencing input: naive CD8+ T cells from blood, with Jurkat cell RNA spiked in. Subset reported: FACS-sorted CD8+CD4-CCR7+CD45RA+ naive T cells. The receptors were sampled from a human donor in good health. Some libraries in this study had Jurkat cell RNA spiked in.

In its sample, this clonotype is medium-sized. This chain links TRBV20-1 with TRBJ2-7; no reliable D call. V lost 2 bases and J lost 5, with 16 bases in between. The CDR3 spans 14 residues. Germline V gene data show CDR1 as DFQATT and CDR2 as SNEGSKA (reference sequence). Here the CDR3 DNA reads TGCAGTGCTAGACTGAGCAGGTCTTTCGACGAGCAGTACTTC. Amino acids: CSARLSRSFDEQYF.

A note on this clonotype: This sequence may be a read error, since a much larger clone differs from it by one base. No conserved phenylalanine or tryptophan is present at the end of the CDR3, so a read error is the likely explanation. The chain employs TRBV28 and TRBJ1-6, with TRBD1 as a possible D gene (5 bases). Trimming cost V 4 bases and J 12 bases, with 13 bases left between them. This CDR3 has 13 amino acids. Germline CDR1 is MDHEN and CDR2 is SYDVKM. The CDR3 here is CASSSITGEPLHS. DNA for the CDR3: TGTGCCAGCAGTTCCATCACAGGAGAACCCCTCCACTCT.

A note on this clonotype: Possible read error: a much larger clone is one base away. This chain links TRBV12-3 or TRBV12-4 with TRBJ2-3; the D is unclear. This CDR3 is 16 amino acids long. The germline V and J ends were trimmed by 10 bases and 2 bases, with 22 bases remaining between them. In nucleotides, the CDR3 is TGTGCCACCTTAACCTGGGTTTCCGATCCCACAGATACGCAGTATTTT. Residues: CATLTWVSDPTDTQYF.

By share, this clonotype ranks as medium-sized. V is TRBV24-1 and J is TRBJ2-3; 8 bases agree with TRBD1. With 3 bases clipped from V and 0 bases from J, the junction kept 4 bases outside the gene matches. In germline, CDR1 is KGHDR, CDR2 SFDVKD. The CDR3 has 16 residues. CDR3 protein: CATSDDRGGSTDTQYF. The CDR3 nucleotides read TGTGCCACCAGTGATGACAGGGGTGGAAGCACAGATACGCAGTATTTT.

On this clonotype itself: Compared with germline, one end of the junction differs, possibly owing to a read error. CDR3 sequence (DNA): TGCAGCGTTGAGGTGGACCGGACTGCTAGCACAGATAGGCAGTATTTT. Translation gives CSVEVDRTASTDRQYF. The chain recombines TRBV29-1 with TRBJ2-3; perhaps TRBD2 as D (5 bases). The V gene's germline CDR1 is SQVTM and CDR2 ANQGSEA. CDR3 length equals 16 residues.

This clonotype is medium-sized within its sample. V usage is TRBV7-9 and J usage is TRBJ2-3; 8 bases agree with TRBD2. The V and J ends lost 3 bases and 2 bases, in that order; junction bases with no gene match: 4. The CDR3 has 15 residues. Per germline, CDR1 SEHNR and CDR2 FQNEAQ (reference sequence). CDR3 protein: CASSLGLVHTDTQYF. DNA of the CDR3: TGTGCCAGCAGCTTGGGACTAGTCCACACAGATACGCAGTATTTT.

This clonotype counts as medium-sized. This chain links TRBV11-2 with TRBJ1-2; D ambiguous. Germline CDR1 SGHAT, CDR2 FQNNGV. The CDR3 is 13 amino acids. Deletions cut 1 base from V and 10 bases from J, with 13 bases between. The CDR3 DNA reads TGTGCCAGCAGCTTAGCTCTCGACGCTCCCTACACCTTC. Translation: CASSLALDAPYTF.

By share, this clonotype counts as medium-sized (0.01 to 0.1%). The gene calls are TRBV9 and TRBJ1-1; D unresolved. From germline, CDR1 is SGDLS and CDR2 YYNGEE. The CDR3 is 15 amino acids. V lost 0 bases, J lost 0 bases, and 9 bases lay in between. CDR3 nucleotide sequence: TGTGCCAGCAGCGTAGATAGCTACGTGAACACTGAAGCTTTCTTT. The encoded protein is CASSVDSYVNTEAFF.

This clonotype is categorized as medium-sized. The rearrangement joins TRBV4-1 to TRBJ1-1, with 11 bases aligning to TRBD1. V lost 4 bases to trimming and J lost 0 bases; unmatched junction nucleotides: 4. The CDR3 has 16 residues. Germline V gene data show CDR1 as MGHRA and CDR2 as YSYEKL. DNA for the CDR3: TGCGCCAGCAGCCTCGGGACAGGGGGACTGAACACTGAAGCTTTCTTT. Translating it yields CASSLGTGGLNTEAFF.

This clonotype is deemed medium-sized. V gene TRBV16 combines with J gene TRBJ2-1; no clear D gene. The CDR3 has 12 amino acids. Germline CDR1 KGHSY, CDR2 FQNENV. V shed 2 bases and J shed 8 bases, with 7 bases lying between them. The CDR3 protein is CASSQGVDEQFF. The CDR3 coding sequence is TGTGCCAGCAGCCAAGGCGTTGATGAGCAGTTCTTC.

By frequency in the sample, this clonotype is medium-sized. This chain connects TRBV2 to TRBJ2-7; the match to TRBD2 covers 14 bases. With 5 bases clipped from V and 7 bases from J, the junction kept 4 bases outside the gene matches. The CDR3 length is 14 residues. Germline CDR1 is SNHLY and CDR2 is FYNNEI. The chain's CDR3 is CASSRLAGGKEQYF. The DNA for the CDR3 is TGTGCCAGCAGTCGACTAGCGGGGGGGAAAGAGCAGTACTTC.

This clonotype is categorized as medium-sized. V and J are TRBV25-1 and TRBJ2-7; 10 nucleotides match TRBD1. CDR1 is MGHDK, CDR2 SYGVNS, per germline. The CDR3 runs to 14 residues. The V gene end was trimmed by 4 bases and the J gene end by 2 bases; junction bases not matched to a gene: 2. CDR3 in amino acids: CASSVGTGAYEQYF. CDR3 coding DNA: TGTGCCAGCAGTGTAGGGACAGGGGCCTACGAGCAGTACTTC.